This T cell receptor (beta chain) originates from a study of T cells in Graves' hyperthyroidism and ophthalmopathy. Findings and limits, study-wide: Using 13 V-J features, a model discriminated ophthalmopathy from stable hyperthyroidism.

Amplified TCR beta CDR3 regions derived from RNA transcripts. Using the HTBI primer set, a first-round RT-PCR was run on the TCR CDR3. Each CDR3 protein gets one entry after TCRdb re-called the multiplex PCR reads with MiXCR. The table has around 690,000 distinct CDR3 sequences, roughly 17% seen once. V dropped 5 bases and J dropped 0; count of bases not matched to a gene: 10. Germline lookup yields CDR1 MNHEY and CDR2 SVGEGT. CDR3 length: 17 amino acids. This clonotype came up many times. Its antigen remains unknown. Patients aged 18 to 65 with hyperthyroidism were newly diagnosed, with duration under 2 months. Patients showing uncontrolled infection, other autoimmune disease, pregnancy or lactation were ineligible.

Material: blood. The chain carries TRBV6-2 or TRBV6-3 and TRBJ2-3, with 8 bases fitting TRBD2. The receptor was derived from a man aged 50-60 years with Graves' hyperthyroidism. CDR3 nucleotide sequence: TGTGCCAGCAGTCAGGAATGGGGCGGGGGGAGCACAGATACGCAGTATTTT. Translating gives CASSQEWGGGSTDTQYF.